The 21 T cell receptor beta chains below were found in one sample sequenced in a study of blood T cells in healthy people across ages. Sample-barcoded 5' priming and a J-beta primer mix drove a second PCR of about 7 to 12 cycles. In TCRdb, the 5' RACE reads were re-called with MiXCR into one record per CDR3 protein. The table records under 800,000 distinct CDR3 sequences, roughly 20% of them present only once. The material sequenced was blood. All receptors come from a man aged 70 or older in good health.

The chain carries TRBV5-1 and TRBJ2-5; D remains unclear. V was shortened by 1 base and J by 2 bases, with 12 bases between the two germline ends. Germline CDR1 and CDR2: SGHRS and YFSETQ. There are 15 residues in the CDR3. CDR3 in DNA: TGCGCCAGCAGCTTGAGGTCAGCCGGGCAAGAGACCCAGTACTTC. Translated: CASSLRSAGQETQYF.

This clonotype was seen many times. Here the CDR3 DNA reads TGTGCCAGCAGCGTAGTGGGCCTTGAAGGGCGGGAGACCCAGTACTTC. This gives the protein CASSVVGLEGRETQYF. The chain uses TRBV9 and TRBJ2-5, with no clear D. CDR1 SGDLS and CDR2 YYNGEE come from the germline V gene. Trimming took off 0 bases at V and 5 bases at J, with 17 bases between the two ends. This CDR3 has 16 amino acids.

This clonotype was counted only a few times. The gene calls are TRBV12-3 or TRBV12-4 and TRBJ1-5; 7 positions agree with TRBD1. V gave up 6 bases and J gave up 0 bases; unmatched junction bases: 5. The CDR3 is 15 residues long. The CDR3 DNA follows: TGTGCCAGCAGCACAGGGGCGTATAGCAATCAGCCCCAGCATTTT. Translated, it gives CASSTGAYSNQPQHF.

This clonotype was seen a handful of times. V gene TRBV6-5 combines with J gene TRBJ1-2; D not certain. The CDR3 is made up of 14 amino acids. Trimming pared 0 bases from V and 4 bases from J, leaving 9 bases between. Germline V CDR1 and CDR2: MNHEY, SVGAGI. Written as DNA, the CDR3 is TGTGCCAGCAGTTACTCGACAAGTAGCTATGGCTACACCTTC. It specifies CASSYSTSSYGYTF.

This chain joins TRBV5-1 and TRBJ2-5, with D perhaps TRBD2 (6 bases). Per germline, CDR1 SGHRS and CDR2 YFSETQ. CDR3 length: 16 residues. The V end lost 0 bases, the J end lost 0 bases, and 12 bases lay between the germline ends. The DNA for the CDR3 is TGCGCCAGCAGCTTGGCGGTCGGAGGGGACCAAGAGACCCAGTACTTC. Translation gives CASSLAVGGDQETQYF. Based on the CDR3 plus reference TRBV5-1 and TRBJ2-5, the full variable domain is KAGVTQTPRYLIKTRGQQVTLSCSPISGHRSVSWYQQTPGQGLQFLFEYFSETQRNKGNFPGRFSGRQFSNSRSEMNVSTLELGDSALYLCASSLAVGGDQETQYFGPGTRLLVL.

This chain uses TRBV12-3 or TRBV12-4 with TRBJ2-2, with a possible D match to TRBD1 (7 bases). This CDR3 has 15 residues. The V end lost 6 bases, the J end lost 6 bases, and 17 bases lay between the germline ends. CDR3 in amino acids: CASRGTVQGAGELFF. The CDR3 nucleotides are TGTGCCAGCAGGGGGACTGTCCAGGGGGCCGGGGAGCTGTTTTTT.

This clonotype was seen only a few times. The chain combines TRBV4-1 with TRBJ2-4; TRBD1 matches at 10 bases. The V gene's germline CDR1 is MGHRA and CDR2 YSYEKL. CDR3 length: 16 residues. V was clipped by 0 bases and J by 8 bases; unmatched bases: 7. The CDR3 region is CASSQDLGTGVDIQYF. The CDR3 DNA reads as TGCGCCAGCAGCCAAGATCTAGGGACAGGGGTGGACATTCAGTACTTC.

This clonotype was counted only a few times. The V and J genes are TRBV12-3 or TRBV12-4 and TRBJ1-4; no reliable D call. Trimming removed 1 base at V and 7 bases at J, with 7 bases between. The CDR3 runs to 13 residues. The CDR3 coding sequence is TGTGCCAGCAGTTTAGTGAGTTTTGAAAAACTGTTTTTT. Protein sequence: CASSLVSFEKLFF.

A word on this clonotype: Since a much larger clone is just one base distant, this may be a read error. The rearrangement joins TRBV10-1 to TRBJ2-7; no clear D gene. CDR3 size: 12 residues. V was trimmed by 3 bases and J by 5 bases, leaving 8 bases between them. Germline V lookup: CDR1 WNHNN, CDR2 SYGVQD (reference sequence). The CDR3 loop is CASSDLVNEQYV. For the CDR3, the DNA is TGCGCCAGCAGTGATTTAGTAAACGAGCAGTACGTC.

The sample holds a few counts of this clonotype. Since no conserved phenylalanine or tryptophan closes the CDR3, a read error is the likely cause. Written as DNA, the CDR3 is TGTGCCAGCAAGGTGCGGGAGGGGTGGAGTGAGCAGTTCCTC. Its translation is CASKVREGWSEQFL. The V and J genes are TRBV25-1 and TRBJ2-1; 9 nucleotides line up with TRBD2. The CDR3 consists of 14 residues. The V and J ends lost 7 bases and 9 bases, in that order; junction bases with no gene match: 10. From germline, CDR1 is MGHDK and CDR2 SYGVNS.

This clonotype was seen a few times. The chain joins TRBV12-3 or TRBV12-4 to TRBJ2-5, with 9 bases fitting TRBD2. The CDR3 covers 15 residues. J lost 2 bases, V lost 5 bases, and 6 bases had no gene match. The CDR3 DNA sequence: TGTGCCAGCAGTCCAATAGCGGGGGCGCAAGAGACCCAGTACTTC. It is translated as CASSPIAGAQETQYF.

The chain is built from TRBV7-2 and TRBJ2-5; perhaps TRBD2 as D (6 bases). The germline V and J ends were trimmed by 1 base and 14 bases, with 14 bases remaining between them. The CDR3 has 12 amino acids. Germline CDR1 is SGHTA and CDR2 is FQGNSA. The CDR3: CASSLVTAGLYF. For the CDR3, the DNA is TGTGCCAGCAGCTTAGTAACGGCAGGACTATACTTC.

The CDR3 bases are TGCAGTGCTTTTAGCGGAACCCAAGAGACCCAGTACTTC. It is translated as CSAFSGTQETQYF. The chain is built from TRBV20-1 and TRBJ2-5; D possibly corresponds to TRBD2 (6 bases). This CDR3 is built from 13 residues. V lost 5 bases to trimming and J lost 1 base, with 11 bases between them. Germline V CDR1 and CDR2: DFQATT, SNEGSKA (reference sequence).

This clonotype was seen only a few times. This rearrangement joins TRBV7-6 to TRBJ1-2; D gene unclear. With 2 bases removed from V and 4 bases from J, the gap between germline ends came to 17 bases. This CDR3 is built from 16 residues. Germline CDR1 is SGHVS and CDR2 is FNYEAQ. CDR3: CASSLSADKGIYGYTF. The DNA of the CDR3 is TGTGCCAGCAGCTTAAGTGCGGATAAGGGTATCTATGGCTACACCTTC.

A few counts support this clonotype. The CDR3 region has the DNA TGCAGTGCTAGAGTCCCTGCGCCTAGAGCAGATACGCAGTATTTT. This codes for CSARVPAPRADTQYF. The chain couples TRBV20-1 to TRBJ2-3; D gene unclear. Trimming cost V 1 base and J 4 bases, with 15 bases left between them. There are 15 residues in the CDR3. Germline V lookup: CDR1 DFQATT, CDR2 SNEGSKA (reference sequence).

This chain uses TRBV6-5 with TRBJ2-5; D remains unclear. V was cut by 7 bases and J by 5 bases, with 8 bases left in between. Germline CDR1 MNHEY, CDR2 SVGAGI. The CDR3 runs 11 residues. CDR3 nucleotide sequence: TGTGCCAGCAAAAGATGGGAGACCCAGTACTTC. It is translated as CASKRWETQYF.

Concerning this clonotype: At one end, the junction sequence differs from germline, possibly due to a read error. The chain uses TRBV5-1 and TRBJ2-3; TRBD1 matches 7 bases. CDR1 and CDR2 (germline): SGHRS, YFSETQ. The CDR3 contains 14 residues. The chain's CDR3 is CASSVRDSTDTQYF. The CDR3, as DNA: TGCGCCAGCAGCGTCCGGGACAGCACGGATACGCAGTATTTT. The full variable domain, rest sourced from reference TRBV5-1 and TRBJ2-3, is KAGVTQTPRYLIKTRGQQVTLSCSPISGHRSVSWYQQTPGQGLQFLFEYFSETQRNKGNFPGRFSGRQFSNSRSEMNVSTLELGDSALYLCASSVRDSTDTQYFGPGTRLTVL.

This chain joins TRBV14 and TRBJ2-5; unclear D gene. In germline, CDR1 is SGHDN, CDR2 FVKESK. CDR3 size: 11 residues. The germline V and J ends were trimmed by 2 bases and 5 bases, with 3 bases remaining between them. The CDR3 reads CASSQIETQYF. The DNA for the CDR3 is TGTGCCAGCAGCCAAATTGAGACCCAGTACTTC.

This clonotype was recorded at least ten times. The chain combines TRBV29-1 with TRBJ2-4, with TRBD1 matching 7 bases. The J segment lost 7 bases and the V segment lost 0 bases, leaving 6 bases of the junction unmatched. Germline CDR1 SQVTM, CDR2 ANQGSEA. The CDR3 is made up of 14 amino acids. This CDR3 is CSVEDIPGGNIQYF. The CDR3 bases are TGCAGCGTTGAAGATATTCCAGGGGGTAACATTCAGTACTTC.

This clonotype was counted between two and nine times. The V call is TRBV15, the J call TRBJ2-5; 13 positions match TRBD2. The tail of the sequence fits TRBJ2-1 better, so the J call may be wrong. The CDR3 contains 17 residues. The germline V gene encodes CDR1 LNHNV and CDR2 YYDKDF (reference sequence). The CDR3: CATSRGRTSGRRDEQFF. The CDR3 nucleotides are TGTGCCACCAGCAGAGGTAGGACTAGCGGGAGACGGGATGAGCAGTTCTTC.

This clonotype was observed a few times. V gene TRBV20-1 combines with J gene TRBJ1-1; no clear D. Trimming shortened V by 5 bases and J by 0 bases, and 16 bases separated the two germline ends. The CDR3 sequence is 15 residues long. Germline V CDR1 and CDR2: DFQATT, SNEGSKA (reference sequence). The CDR3 sequence: CSAVTGRVMNTEAFF. The DNA of the CDR3 is TGCAGTGCTGTCACGGGCAGAGTAATGAACACTGAAGCTTTCTTT.